This TCR beta chain was captured by sequencing in a study of blood T cell repertoires in COVID-19. About the study: Samples came from the United States, Italy and Spain, spanning acute and convalescent COVID-19. T cells, B-cell-depleted T cells, or PBMCs provided the cDNA or gDNA that served as material.

How the authors handled the data: Reference gene primer amplification gave estimated nucleated cell counts. The protocol was immunoSEQ multiplex PCR, while the TCRdb copy is restricted to in-frame clones and leaves out a portion. V and J calls plus clone size are reproduced from that table; the DNA served to infer D and trimming. The repertoire holds 60,000 to 85,000 clones, roughly nine tenths seen once, with almost 4.5% in the top ten. Germline V CDR1 and CDR2: SGHTA, FQGNSA. V lost 1 base to trimming and J lost 7 bases, with 14 bases between them. The CDR3 is made up of 15 amino acids. This clonotype originated in a man aged 45-65 years with active COVID-19. The V gene is TRBV7-2, the J gene TRBJ1-5; tentative D call: TRBD1 (5 bases). The sample comprised peripheral blood. In DNA, the CDR3 is TGTGCCAGCAGCTTAGTCGGGGGGGTGAGCCAGCCCCAGCATTTT. It translates to CASSLVGGVSQPQHF.